The T cell receptor (beta chain) under discussion was sequenced for a study of human T cells and chemical hapten exposure. General study results and limits: Sensitization with DPC brought no change to TCRs above 1 in 1000 in frequency.

There are a few counts of this clonotype. Its antigen is still unknown. RNA extraction used unfractionated whole blood as the source of total RNA. Individual cDNA molecules (in the library) carried attached unique molecular identifiers. TCRdb recomputed calls from the reads with MiXCR, one row per CDR3 protein. The sample yields about 120,000 distinct CDR3 sequences, 8.5% to 9% seen once. Germline CDR1 is SQVTM and CDR2 is ANQGSEA. The CDR3 is 10 amino acids. V lost 4 bases and J lost 6, with 4 bases in between. The clonotype originates from a human donor in good health. Some clones in this sample may be carry-over from other donors' samples. The sample comprised whole blood. The chain links TRBV29-1 to TRBJ2-1; no definite D call. The CDR3 here is CSVGSNEQFF. In DNA, the CDR3 is TGCAGCGTTGGGTCCAATGAGCAGTTCTTC.